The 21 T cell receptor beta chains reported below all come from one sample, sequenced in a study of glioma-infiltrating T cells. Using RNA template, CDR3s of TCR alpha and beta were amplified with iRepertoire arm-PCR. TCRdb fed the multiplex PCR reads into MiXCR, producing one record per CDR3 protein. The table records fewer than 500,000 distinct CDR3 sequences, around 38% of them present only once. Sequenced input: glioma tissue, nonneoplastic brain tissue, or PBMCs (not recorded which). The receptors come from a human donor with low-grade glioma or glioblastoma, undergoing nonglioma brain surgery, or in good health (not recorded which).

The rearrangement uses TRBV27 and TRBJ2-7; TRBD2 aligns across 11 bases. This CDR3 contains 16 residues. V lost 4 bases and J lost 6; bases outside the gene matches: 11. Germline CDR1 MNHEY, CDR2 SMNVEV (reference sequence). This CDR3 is CASSSLPTSGISEQYF. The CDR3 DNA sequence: TGTGCCAGCAGTTCTCTCCCGACTAGCGGGATTTCCGAGCAGTACTTC.

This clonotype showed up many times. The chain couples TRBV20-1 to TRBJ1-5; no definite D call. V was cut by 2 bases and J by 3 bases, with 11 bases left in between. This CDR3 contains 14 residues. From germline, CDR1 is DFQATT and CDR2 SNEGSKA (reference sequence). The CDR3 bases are TGCAGTGCTAGAACGGCGGGGTACAATCAGCCCCAGCATTTT. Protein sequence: CSARTAGYNQPQHF.

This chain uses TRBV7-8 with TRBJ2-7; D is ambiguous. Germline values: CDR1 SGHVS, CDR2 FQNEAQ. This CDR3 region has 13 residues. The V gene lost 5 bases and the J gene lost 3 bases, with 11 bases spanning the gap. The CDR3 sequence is CASSRELVYEQYF. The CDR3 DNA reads TGTGCCAGCAGCAGAGAGCTTGTCTACGAGCAGTACTTC.

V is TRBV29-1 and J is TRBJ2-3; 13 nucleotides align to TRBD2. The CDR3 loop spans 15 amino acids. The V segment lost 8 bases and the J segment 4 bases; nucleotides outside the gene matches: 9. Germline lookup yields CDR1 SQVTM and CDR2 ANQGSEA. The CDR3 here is CSCTGTSGKADTQYF. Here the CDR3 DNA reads TGCAGCTGCACCGGGACTAGCGGGAAGGCAGATACGCAGTATTTT.

CDR3 sequence: CASSQVGSVNEQFF. CDR3 nucleotides: TGCGCCAGCAGCCAAGTTGGATCCGTCAATGAGCAGTTCTTC. The chain has TRBV4-3 and TRBJ2-1; no clear D. Germline assignment: CDR1 LGHNA and CDR2 YSLEER. The CDR3 sequence is 14 residues long. The ends were cut back, 1 base at V and 6 bases at J, with 10 bases in the middle.

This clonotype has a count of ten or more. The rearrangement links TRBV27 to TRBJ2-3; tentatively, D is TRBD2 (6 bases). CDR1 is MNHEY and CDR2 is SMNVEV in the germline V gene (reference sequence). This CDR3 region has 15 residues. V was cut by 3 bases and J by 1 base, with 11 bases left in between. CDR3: CASSLEGRRTDTQYF. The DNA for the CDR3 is TGTGCCAGCAGTTTGGAGGGTCGGCGCACAGATACGCAGTATTTT.

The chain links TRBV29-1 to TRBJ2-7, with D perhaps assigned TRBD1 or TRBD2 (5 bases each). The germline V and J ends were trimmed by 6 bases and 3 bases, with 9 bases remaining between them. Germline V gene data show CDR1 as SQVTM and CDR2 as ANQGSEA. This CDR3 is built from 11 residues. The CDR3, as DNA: TGCAGCGTCTCTGGGGGCTACGAGCAGTACTTC. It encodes CSVSGGYEQYF.

CDR3 region: CASSSPQRSTDTQYF. In nucleotides, the CDR3 is TGTGCCAGCAGTTCCCCGCAGCGGAGCACAGATACGCAGTATTTT. This sequence joins TRBV6-1 and TRBJ2-3; D is possibly TRBD2 (5 bases). Germline values: CDR1 MNHNS, CDR2 SASEGT. This CDR3 has 15 amino acids. V was shortened by 5 bases and J by 0 bases, with 12 bases between the two germline ends.

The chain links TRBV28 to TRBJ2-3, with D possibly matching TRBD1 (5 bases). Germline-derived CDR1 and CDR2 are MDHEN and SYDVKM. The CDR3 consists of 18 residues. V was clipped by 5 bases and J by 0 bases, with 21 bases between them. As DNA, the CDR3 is TGTGCCAGCAGTGGACGACTGGGGCCTCAACCTAGCACAGATACGCAGTATTTT. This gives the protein CASSGRLGPQPSTDTQYF.

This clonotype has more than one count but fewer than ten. The CDR3 region has the DNA TGTGCCAGCAGCTTTGATGATGCAGTAGGCGGGTACCAAGAGACCCAGTACTTC. This gives the protein CASSFDDAVGGYQETQYF. The chain is built from TRBV7-9 and TRBJ2-5; perhaps TRBD2 as D (5 bases). Trimming shortened V by 3 bases and J by 0 bases, and 20 bases separated the two germline ends. From germline, CDR1 is SEHNR and CDR2 FQNEAQ (reference sequence). The CDR3 runs to 18 residues.

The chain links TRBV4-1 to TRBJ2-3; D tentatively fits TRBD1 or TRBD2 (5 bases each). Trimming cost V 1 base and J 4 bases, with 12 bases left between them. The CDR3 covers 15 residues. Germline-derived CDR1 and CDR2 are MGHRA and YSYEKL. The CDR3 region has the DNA TGCGCCAGCAGCCAAGGGGGGATCGGGGCAGATACGCAGTATTTT. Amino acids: CASSQGGIGADTQYF.

The chain's CDR3 is CASSPTWGSYEQYF. The CDR3 DNA sequence: TGTGCCAGCAGCCCTACATGGGGGAGTTACGAGCAGTACTTC. The chain is built from TRBV14 and TRBJ2-7, with D perhaps matching TRBD1 or TRBD2 (5 bases each). Germline values: CDR1 SGHDN, CDR2 FVKESK. This CDR3 spans 14 amino acids. Trimming left V 4 bases short and J 4 bases short, with 14 bases between.

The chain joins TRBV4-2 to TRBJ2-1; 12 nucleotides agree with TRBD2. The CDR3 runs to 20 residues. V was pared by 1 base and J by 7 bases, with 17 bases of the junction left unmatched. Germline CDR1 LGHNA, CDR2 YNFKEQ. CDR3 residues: CASSQALGRASGRAGNEQFF. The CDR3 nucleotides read TGTGCCAGCAGCCAAGCCTTAGGACGGGCTAGCGGGAGGGCCGGAAATGAGCAGTTCTTC.

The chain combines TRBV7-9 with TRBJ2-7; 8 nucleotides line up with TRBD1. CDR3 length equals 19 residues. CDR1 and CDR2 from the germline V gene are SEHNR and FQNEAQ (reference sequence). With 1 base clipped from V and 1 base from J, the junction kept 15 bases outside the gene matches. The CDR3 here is CASSLVPTGDASRSYEQYF. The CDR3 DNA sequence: TGTGCCAGCAGCTTAGTCCCGACAGGGGACGCTTCGAGGTCCTACGAGCAGTACTTC. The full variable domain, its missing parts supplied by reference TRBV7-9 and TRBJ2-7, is DTGVSQNPRHKITKRGQNVTFRCDPISEHNRLYWYRQTLGQGPEFLTYFQNEAQLEKSRLLSDRFSAERPKGSFSTLEIQRTEQGDSAMYLCASSLVPTGDASRSYEQYFGPGTRLTVT.

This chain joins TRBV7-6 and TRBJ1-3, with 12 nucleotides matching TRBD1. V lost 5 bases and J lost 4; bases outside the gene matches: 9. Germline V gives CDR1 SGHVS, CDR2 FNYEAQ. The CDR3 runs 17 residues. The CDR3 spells CASSLTGQGAPGNTIYF. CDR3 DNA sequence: TGTGCCAGCAGCCTGACGGGACAGGGGGCTCCAGGAAACACCATATATTTT.

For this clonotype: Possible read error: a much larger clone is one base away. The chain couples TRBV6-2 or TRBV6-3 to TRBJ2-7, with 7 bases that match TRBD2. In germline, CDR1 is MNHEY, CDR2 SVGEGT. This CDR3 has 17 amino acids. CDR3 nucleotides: TGTGCCCGCAGTTTCCCCAGACGCGAGCGGGACTCCTACGAGCAGTACTTC. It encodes CARSFPRRERDSYEQYF.

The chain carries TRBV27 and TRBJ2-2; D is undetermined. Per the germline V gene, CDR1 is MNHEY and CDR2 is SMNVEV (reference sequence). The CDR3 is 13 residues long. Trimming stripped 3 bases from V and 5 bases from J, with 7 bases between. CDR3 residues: CASSFLSTGELFF. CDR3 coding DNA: TGTGCCAGCAGTTTTTTGAGTACCGGGGAGCTGTTTTTT.

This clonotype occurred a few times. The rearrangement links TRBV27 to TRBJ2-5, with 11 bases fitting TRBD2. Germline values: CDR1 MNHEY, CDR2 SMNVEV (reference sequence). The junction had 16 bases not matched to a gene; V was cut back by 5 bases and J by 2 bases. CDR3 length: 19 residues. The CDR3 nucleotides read TGTGCCAGCAGTGGCCTTGGGGATCTAGCGGGAGGAAAACAAGAGACCCAGTACTTC. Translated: CASSGLGDLAGGKQETQYF.

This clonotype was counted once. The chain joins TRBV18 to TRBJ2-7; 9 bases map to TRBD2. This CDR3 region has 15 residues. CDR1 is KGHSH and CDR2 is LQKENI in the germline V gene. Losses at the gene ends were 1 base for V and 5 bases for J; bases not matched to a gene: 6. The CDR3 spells CASSPLAGAVNEQYF. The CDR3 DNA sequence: TGTGCCAGCTCACCACTAGCGGGAGCGGTCAACGAGCAGTACTTC. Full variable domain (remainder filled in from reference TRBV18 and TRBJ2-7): NAGVMQNPRHLVRRRGQEARLRCSPMKGHSHVYWYRQLPEEGLKFMVYLQKENIIDESGMPKERFSAEFPKEGPSILRIQQVVRGDSAAYFCASSPLAGAVNEQYFGPGTRLTVT.

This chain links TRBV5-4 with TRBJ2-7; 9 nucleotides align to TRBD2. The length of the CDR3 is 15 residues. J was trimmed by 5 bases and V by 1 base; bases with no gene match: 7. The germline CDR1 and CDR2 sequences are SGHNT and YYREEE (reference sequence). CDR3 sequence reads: CASSLSGSGSNEQYF. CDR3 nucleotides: TGTGCCAGCAGCTTGTCTGGTAGCGGGAGCAACGAGCAGTACTTC.

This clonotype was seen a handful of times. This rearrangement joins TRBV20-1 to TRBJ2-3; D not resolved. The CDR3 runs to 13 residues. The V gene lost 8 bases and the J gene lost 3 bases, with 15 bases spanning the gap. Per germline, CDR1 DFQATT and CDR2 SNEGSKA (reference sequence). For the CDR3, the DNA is TGCAGTTCTCTCAGAAGTGGGACAGATACGCAGTATTTT. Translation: CSSLRSGTDTQYF.